The rows below give T cell receptor beta chains drawn from one sample of a study of human T cells and chemical hapten exposure. TCRdb itself ran the RACE reads through MiXCR, one entry per CDR3 protein. The sample shows about 77,000 distinct CDR3 sequences, 8.5% to 9.5% of them seen only once. The specimen sequenced was whole blood. All receptors derive from a female donor in good health. Some clones in this sample may be carry-over from other donors' samples. The CDR3 runs from the conserved cysteine through the conserved F or W. A D gene is named only where the DNA matches it firmly. Not all rows give a size; the values are once, few, many and, for expanded clones, a class.

V,D,size,J,CDR3,DNA
TRBV7-2,TRBD1,many,TRBJ1-6,CASSSTTGTPPLHF,TGTGCCAGCAGCTCAACGACAGGGACCCCACCCCTCCACTTT
TRBV7-8,TRBD1,many,TRBJ1-5,CASSAGTAQPQHF,TGTGCCAGCAGCGCAGGGACAGCTCAGCCCCAGCATTTT
TRBV2,-,-,TRBJ2-3,CASSEAGRTDTQYF,TGTGCCAGCAGTGAGGCAGGACGCACAGATACGCAGTATTTT
TRBV6-2/TRBV6-3,-,-,TRBJ1-6,CASSRGPSPLHF,TGTGCCAGCTCTCGGGGCCCTTCACCCCTCCACTTT
TRBV12-3/TRBV12-4,-,many,TRBJ1-2,CASSLSARNYGYTF,TGTGCCAGCAGTTTAAGTGCCAGAAACTATGGCTACACCTTC
TRBV6-2/TRBV6-3,-,few,TRBJ1-1,CASSQTGNTEAFF,TGTGCCAGCAGTCAGACAGGGAACACTGAAGCTTTCTTT
TRBV5-8,-,many,TRBJ1-5,CASSLGHRDNQPQHF,TGTGCCAGCAGCTTGGGTCACAGGGACAATCAGCCCCAGCATTTT
TRBV18,TRBD1,many,TRBJ1-6,CASSPSTGGEYSPLHF,TGTGCCAGCTCACCCTCGACAGGGGGCGAGTATTCACCCCTCCACTTT
TRBV12-3/TRBV12-4,-,few,TRBJ1-3,CASSPTSGNTIYF,TGTGCCAGCAGTCCTACCTCTGGAAACACCATATATTTT
TRBV10-3,TRBD1,many,TRBJ2-7,CAINPGQGSYEQYF,TGTGCCATCAATCCGGGACAGGGTTCCTACGAGCAGTACTTC
TRBV6-5,TRBD2,-,TRBJ2-7,CASSYSLSGATYEQYF,TGTGCCAGCAGTTACTCTCTAAGCGGGGCAACCTACGAGCAGTACTTC
TRBV6-2/TRBV6-3,-,few,TRBJ1-5,CASSYTQSDSARNQPQHF,TGTGCCAGCAGTTACACTCAATCAGACAGCGCCCGCAATCAGCCCCAGCATTTT
TRBV6-5,TRBD1,few,TRBJ2-7,CASSPSATGVFYEQYF,TGTGCCAGCAGCCCCTCTGCGACAGGGGTTTTCTACGAGCAGTACTTC
TRBV5-4,-,few,TRBJ2-2,CASSLAGVGNTGELFF,TGTGCCAGCAGCTTGGCCGGGGTAGGGAACACCGGGGAGCTGTTTTTT
TRBV12-3/TRBV12-4,TRBD2,few,TRBJ2-5,CASSGTSGGVPRIQETQYF,TGTGCCAGCAGTGGGACTAGCGGGGGGGTACCCCGCATTCAAGAGACCCAGTACTTC
TRBV7-3,TRBD2,many,TRBJ2-7,CASSLNQRGATYEQYF,TGTGCCAGCAGCTTAAATCAGCGGGGGGCCACCTACGAGCAGTACTTC
TRBV30,-,few,TRBJ2-5,CAWSPTQETQYF,TGTGCCTGGAGTCCCACCCAAGAGACCCAGTACTTC
TRBV6-5,-,few,TRBJ1-5,CASSPRGMGYQPQHF,TGTGCCAGCAGTCCGAGGGGCATGGGGTATCAGCCCCAGCATTTT
TRBV3-1,-,few,TRBJ1-6,CASSRGPGASPLHF,TGTGCCAGCAGCCGAGGCCCTGGGGCTTCACCCCTCCACTTT
TRBV10-3,-,-,TRBJ1-3,CAIYSAGNTIYF,TGTGCCATCTATTCGGCTGGAAACACCATATATTTT
TRBV12-3/TRBV12-4,TRBD2,few,TRBJ2-7,CACGGTSGRPYEQYF,TGTGCCTGCGGAGGGACTAGCGGGCGCCCCTACGAGCAGTACTTC
TRBV2,-,-,TRBJ2-7,CASSAPFGGPYEQYF,TGTGCCAGCAGTGCTCCGTTCGGGGGGCCTTACGAGCAGTACTTC
TRBV29-1,TRBD2,few,TRBJ2-1,CSVVWRGTEQFF,TGCAGCGTTGTCTGGCGGGGGACTGAGCAGTTCTTC
TRBV4-3,-,many,TRBJ2-2,CASSQEIVRHINTGELFF,TGCGCCAGCAGCCAAGAAATTGTAAGACACATAAACACCGGGGAGCTGTTTTTT
TRBV10-3,-,many,TRBJ2-3,CAISRQVTSTDTQYF,TGTGCCATCAGTAGACAGGTGACGAGCACAGATACGCAGTATTTT
TRBV28,TRBD1,many,TRBJ2-5,CASSLGGQGETQYF,TGTGCCAGCAGTTTAGGGGGACAGGGAGAGACCCAGTACTTC
TRBV20-1,-,few,TRBJ1-1,CSVLRSTEAFF,TGCAGTGTACTCCGCAGCACTGAAGCTTTCTTT
TRBV27,TRBD1,-,TRBJ1-6,CASSLSAGGAFSSPLHF,TGTGCCAGCAGTTTATCAGCAGGGGGAGCCTTTAGTTCACCCCTCCACTTT
TRBV6-5,-,-,TRBJ1-1,CASRGSGVNTEAFF,TGTGCCAGCAGGGGATCAGGAGTGAACACTGAAGCTTTCTTT
TRBV29-1,-,-,TRBJ2-3,CSVALPTDTQYF,TGCAGCGTTGCACTTCCCACAGATACGCAGTATTTT
TRBV4-2,-,-,TRBJ2-3,CASSQDQGRGRDAVTQYF,TGTGCCAGCAGCCAAGATCAGGGGCGAGGTAGGGACGCAGTTACGCAGTATTTT
TRBV4-3,TRBD2,few,TRBJ2-7,CASSQVTGGGAYEQYF,TGCGCCAGCAGCCAAGTGACTGGCGGGGGTGCCTACGAGCAGTACTTC
TRBV6-2/TRBV6-3,-,many,TRBJ2-7,CASSYSSGLYEQYF,TGTGCCAGCAGTTACAGTTCCGGGTTGTACGAGCAGTACTTC
TRBV20-1,-,-,TRBJ1-3,CSARREKGVGNTIYF,TGCAGTGCTAGAAGGGAAAAAGGGGTTGGAAACACCATATATTTT
TRBV2,TRBD1,many,TRBJ1-2,CASSPGQGRHGYTF,TGTGCCAGCAGTCCGGGACAGGGACGCCATGGCTACACCTTC
TRBV6-2/TRBV6-3,TRBD1,many,TRBJ1-1,CASSPARPRQGRLGNTEAFF,TGTGCCAGCAGTCCAGCCAGGCCCCGACAGGGGCGGTTGGGGAACACTGAAGCTTTCTTT
TRBV5-1,-,-,TRBJ2-3,CASSPDQDTQYF,TGCGCCAGCAGCCCAGACCAGGATACGCAGTATTTT
TRBV6-6,-,few,TRBJ1-4,CASSQLRGTNEKLFF,TGTGCCAGCAGTCAGCTACGGGGAACTAATGAAAAACTGTTTTTT
TRBV28,TRBD2,-,TRBJ2-7,CASSPRTSGGAAYEQYF,TGTGCCAGCAGCCCAAGGACTAGCGGGGGAGCTGCATACGAGCAGTACTTC
TRBV29-1,TRBD1,many,TRBJ1-6,CSVVDRADSPLHF,TGCAGCGTCGTGGACAGGGCCGATTCACCCCTCCACTTT
TRBV5-4,-,few,TRBJ2-3,CASSLPGAASTDTQYF,TGTGCCAGCAGCTTGCCAGGGGCAGCCTCCACAGATACGCAGTATTTT